This passage covers 20 T cell receptor beta chains from one sample sequenced in a study of blood T cells in healthy people across ages. Combining a sample-barcoded 5' primer with a J-beta primer mix, a second PCR ran for 7 to 11 cycles. MiXCR was run by TCRdb on the 5' RACE reads, yielding one entry per CDR3 protein. The sample lists roughly 1.5 million distinct CDR3 sequences; approximately 39% were seen once. Sequencing input: blood. The receptors stem from a woman under 30 in good health.

V is TRBV20-1 and J is TRBJ2-1; TRBD2 matches 9 bases. This CDR3 is built from 14 residues. Trimming took 5 bases from V and 6 from J; bases not matched to a gene: 8. Germline V gene data show CDR1 as DFQATT and CDR2 as SNEGSKA (reference sequence). CDR3 loop: CSAPLAGLLNEQFF. The CDR3 DNA reads TGCAGTGCTCCACTAGCGGGTCTACTCAATGAGCAGTTCTTC.

The rearrangement uses TRBV9 and TRBJ2-1, with TRBD2 matching 7 bases. The junction had 10 bases not matched to a gene; V was cut back by 4 bases and J by 9 bases. The CDR3 loop spans 14 amino acids. The germline V gene has CDR1 SGDLS and CDR2 YYNGEE. CDR3 amino acids: CASSLGLPGGEQFF. The CDR3 DNA reads TGTGCCAGCAGCCTTGGACTACCGGGAGGTGAGCAGTTCTTC.

The V gene is TRBV27, the J gene TRBJ2-3; TRBD2 aligns across 8 bases. The CDR3 totals 14 residues. The germline gives CDR1 MNHEY, CDR2 SMNVEV (reference sequence). The trim removed 5 bases at V and 6 bases at J, leaving 7 bases unmatched. The CDR3 nucleotides are TGTGCCAGCAGTCCGGGACTAGAAATGGATACGCAGTATTTT. Its translation: CASSPGLEMDTQYF.

CDR3 sequence: CSARGETGRNEQFF. The CDR3 DNA is TGCAGTGCTAGAGGGGAAACAGGGCGCAATGAGCAGTTCTTC. This chain links TRBV20-1 with TRBJ2-1, with a weak D call TRBD1 (6 bases). The V gene lost 1 base and the J gene lost 6 bases, with 13 bases spanning the gap. This CDR3 has 14 amino acids. The germline CDR1 and CDR2 sequences are DFQATT and SNEGSKA (reference sequence).

As to this clonotype: At one boundary the junction diverges from the germline segment, which might be a read error. This chain links TRBV25-1 with TRBJ2-7, with D unclear. CDR3 length equals 14 residues. Germline V gene data show CDR1 as MGHDK and CDR2 as SYGVNS. CDR3 sequence (DNA): TGTGCCAGCAGCTTGACGGATAGCTCCTGCGAGCAGTACTTC. It specifies CASSLTDSSCEQYF.

V usage is TRBV20-1 and J usage is TRBJ1-4; D gene uncertain. V lost 0 bases to trimming and J lost 5 bases, with 7 bases between them. Germline CDR1 DFQATT, CDR2 SNEGSKA (reference sequence). The CDR3 is 13 residues long. CDR3 nucleotides: TGCAGTGCTAGAGAGGACGGGAATGAAAAACTGTTTTTT. It codes for CSAREDGNEKLFF.

V is TRBV6-2 or TRBV6-3 and J is TRBJ2-1, with D uncertain. Trimming took 2 bases from V and 10 from J, leaving 18 bases between them. The CDR3 is made up of 15 amino acids. Germline assignment: CDR1 MNHEY and CDR2 SVGEGT. CDR3 region: CASSYGPLLTYEQFF. In nucleotides, the CDR3 is TGTGCCAGCAGTTACGGGCCGCTCCTAACCTACGAGCAGTTCTTC.

The gene calls are TRBV3-1 and TRBJ1-1; D is ambiguous. V lost 5 bases and J 7 bases, leaving 11 bases between the germline ends. The V gene's germline CDR1 is LGHDT and CDR2 YNNKEL (reference sequence). The CDR3 is made up of 12 amino acids. The CDR3 nucleotides read TGTGCCAGCAGCGTCAGGAGGGATGAAGCTTTCTTT. Protein product: CASSVRRDEAFF.

This chain uses TRBV27 with TRBJ2-7; 10 bases line up with TRBD1. V shed 8 bases and J 5 bases; nucleotides not matched to a gene: 9. The CDR3 spans 14 residues. Germline CDR1 is MNHEY and CDR2 is SMNVEV (reference sequence). The CDR3 bases are TGTGCCAGCGGGACAGGGGTGAGAATCCACGAGCAGTACTTC. Its protein product is CASGTGVRIHEQYF.

This clonotype was seen a single time. The chain joins TRBV20-1 to TRBJ2-3; possibly TRBD1 or TRBD2 for D (5 bases each). CDR3 size: 15 residues. Trimming removed 6 bases at V and 6 bases at J, with 22 bases between. Germline V gene sequence: CDR1 DFQATT, CDR2 SNEGSKA (reference sequence). CDR3 coding DNA: TGCAGTGCACTGCTCCGGGACCGACGAGGGGATACGCAGTATTTT. This gives the protein CSALLRDRRGDTQYF.

This clonotype was picked up a small number of times. The gene calls are TRBV7-2 and TRBJ2-6; D not resolved. V was shortened by 8 bases and J by 2 bases, with 10 bases between the two germline ends. The CDR3 length is 14 residues. Germline V gene sequence: CDR1 SGHTA, CDR2 FQGNSA. CDR3 protein: CASHQSAGANVLTF. The CDR3 DNA follows: TGTGCCAGCCACCAAAGTGCTGGGGCCAACGTCCTGACTTTC.

This chain connects TRBV2 to TRBJ1-2; no definite D call. There are 13 residues in the CDR3. Germline V lookup: CDR1 SNHLY, CDR2 FYNNEI. The germline V and J ends were trimmed by 1 base and 5 bases, with 8 bases remaining between them. The chain's CDR3 is CASSEVRRYGYTF. CDR3 coding DNA: TGTGCCAGCAGTGAAGTGAGACGATATGGCTACACCTTC.

The V call is TRBV3-1, the J call TRBJ1-2, with TRBD1 matching 7 bases. With V trimmed by 3 bases and J by 8 bases, 9 bases remained unmatched. This CDR3 comprises 14 residues. The germline gives CDR1 LGHDT, CDR2 YNNKEL (reference sequence). CDR3 sequence (DNA): TGTGCCAGCAGCCAGGTGGAGGGGGCCAAAGGCTACACCTTC. Translation: CASSQVEGAKGYTF. Using reference TRBV3-1 and TRBJ1-2 for the parts outside the CDR3, the full variable domain is DTAVSQTPKYLVTQMGNDKSIKCEQNLGHDTMYWYKQDSKKFLKIMFSYNNKELIINETVPNRFSPKSPDKAHLNLHINSLELGDSAVYFCASSQVEGAKGYTFGSGTRLTVV.

The V gene is TRBV5-5, the J gene TRBJ2-1; 9 bases are shared with TRBD2. J lost 4 bases, V lost 0 bases, and 11 bases had no gene match. CDR1 SGHKS and CDR2 YYEKEE come from the germline V gene (reference sequence). There are 18 residues in the CDR3. CDR3 nucleotides: TGTGCCAGCAGCTTGGTGCCTAGCGGGACGACCAGTTACAATGAGCAGTTCTTC. It is translated as CASSLVPSGTTSYNEQFF.

The CDR3 protein is CSARLPSGANVLTF. The CDR3 nucleotides are TGCAGTGCTAGACTCCCCTCTGGGGCCAACGTCCTGACTTTC. The J gene is TRBJ2-6, the V gene TRBV20-1, with no clear D. Deletions cut 2 bases from V and 0 bases from J, with 5 bases between. This CDR3 contains 14 residues. Germline V gives CDR1 DFQATT, CDR2 SNEGSKA (reference sequence).

The rearrangement uses TRBV4-2 and TRBJ2-7; 11 bases match TRBD1. CDR1 is LGHNA and CDR2 is YNFKEQ in the germline V gene. CDR3 length equals 16 residues. V was clipped by 2 bases and J by 2 bases; unmatched bases: 5. The CDR3: CASSQNPGQGAYEQYF. Written as DNA, the CDR3 is TGTGCCAGCAGCCAAAACCCGGGACAGGGGGCCTACGAGCAGTACTTC.

The chain recombines TRBV2 with TRBJ2-7, with D perhaps given as TRBD1 or TRBD2 (6 bases each). Trimming stripped 1 base from V and 6 bases from J, with 13 bases between. The length of the CDR3 is 14 residues. Germline CDR1 is SNHLY and CDR2 is FYNNEI. CDR3 region: CASSEDPGAREQYF. CDR3 nucleotide sequence: TGTGCCAGCAGTGAAGACCCGGGGGCTCGCGAGCAGTACTTC.

This clonotype was seen more than once but under ten times. The chain combines TRBV7-9 with TRBJ2-3; D may be TRBD2 (5 bases). The CDR3 is 14 residues long. Germline CDR1 reads SEHNR; CDR2 reads FQNEAQ (reference sequence). V shed 7 bases and J shed 6 bases, with 17 bases lying between them. The chain's CDR3 is CASIRITGSDTQYF. The CDR3 region has the DNA TGTGCCAGCATCCGAATCACGGGATCCGATACGCAGTATTTT.

The gene calls are TRBV10-3 and TRBJ2-4; 7 bases agree with TRBD1. The J call may be faulty, since TRBJ2-7 better matches the DNA end. CDR1 ENHRY and CDR2 SYGVKD come from the germline V gene. The CDR3 is 15 residues long. CDR3 sequence (DNA): TGTGCCATCAGGGGTTACAGGGGAAGGAACTACGAGCAGTACTTC. It specifies CAIRGYRGRNYEQYF.

This clonotype was counted many times. The chain links TRBV6-5 to TRBJ2-5; D gene ambiguous. The CDR3 sequence is 14 residues long. Germline V gives CDR1 MNHEY, CDR2 SVGAGI. V lost 0 bases and J lost 2, with 7 bases in between. The CDR3 DNA sequence: TGTGCCAGCAGTTACTCACGTAGTCAAGAGACCCAGTACTTC. It specifies CASSYSRSQETQYF.